This entry is about one TCR beta chain. Its antigen is undetermined. Second-dose intervals of approximately 4 or approximately 12 weeks were pooled. This record belongs to a study of T cell responses to AZD1222 COVID-19 vaccine. Study-wide results and limits: At baseline, seropositivity was found in only a handful of AZD1222 recipients. Dominant at 160-218 and 743-854, vaccine-associated CD4 TCRs also spanned spike.

The germline V gene encodes CDR1 KGHDR and CDR2 SFDVKD. Unmatched junction bases numbered 4, after V lost 4 bases and J lost 6 bases. The CDR3 has 13 residues. Generated by immunoSEQ multiplex PCR, the TCRdb table keeps only in-frame clones and is missing some. The sample shows around 140,000 clones, approximately 89% of them seen only once. This clonotype originated in an adult who received the AZD1222 COVID-19 vaccine. This chain uses TRBV24-1 with TRBJ1-1; 7 nucleotides line up with TRBD1. Material: peripheral blood, obtained 28 days after the second AZD1222 dose. For the CDR3, the DNA is TGTGCCACCAGTGACCGGGGGACAGCTGAAGCTTTCTTT. Amino acid sequence: CATSDRGTAEAFF.